The 7 T cell receptor beta chains in this list originate from one sample, sequenced in a study of T cell repertoires in cytomegalovirus infection. Using its own MiXCR run on the reads, TCRdb lists one record per CDR3 protein. This table holds 400,000 or so distinct CDR3 sequences, 25% to 40% found once. Sequencing was done on a sample of PBMCs. The receptors shown here come from a human donor in good health (CMV status not recorded). Some clones in this sample may be carry-over from other donors' samples.

This clonotype was counted between two and nine times. The chain is built from TRBV7-2 and TRBJ1-4, with D possibly being TRBD1 (5 bases). Germline CDR1 is SGHTA and CDR2 is FQGNSA. V shed 3 bases and J shed 7 bases, with 6 bases lying between them. The CDR3 has 12 residues. The chain's CDR3 is CASSFRGEKLFF. The CDR3 bases are TGTGCCAGCAGCTTTAGGGGTGAAAAACTGTTTTTT.

This clonotype was counted ten times or more. The chain employs TRBV7-2 and TRBJ2-1, with 7 nucleotides matching TRBD1. The germline CDR1 and CDR2 sequences are SGHTA and FQGNSA. V lost 6 bases to trimming and J lost 4 bases; unmatched junction nucleotides: 3. The CDR3 loop spans 13 amino acids. The CDR3 nucleotides are TGTGCCAGCAGGGGGACAGAATACAATGAGCAGTTCTTC. Protein sequence: CASRGTEYNEQFF.

As regards this clonotype: The conserved phenylalanine or tryptophan is not found at the CDR3 terminus, so this likely reflects a read error. The V call is TRBV7-6, the J call TRBJ2-7; the D gene could be TRBD1 or TRBD2 (5 bases each). The germline V gene has CDR1 SGHVS and CDR2 FNYEAQ. V was clipped by 4 bases and J by 3 bases, with 16 bases between them. This CDR3 is built from 15 residues. CDR3 region: CASSSGAGGVYEQYL. For the CDR3, the DNA is TGTGCCAGCAGCTCAGGTGCTGGGGGAGTCTACGAGCAGTACTTA.

Here the CDR3 reads CASSEALRDRTYGYTF. The CDR3 coding sequence is TGTGCCAGCAGTGAAGCGCTTCGTGACAGGACCTATGGCTACACCTTC. The rearrangement links TRBV6-1 to TRBJ1-2; tentatively, D is TRBD1 (6 bases). The CDR3 spans 16 residues. Trimming stripped 0 bases from V and 4 bases from J, with 15 bases between. Looked up from germline, CDR1 is MNHNS and CDR2 is SASEGT.

This chain uses TRBV7-2 with TRBJ2-5; perhaps TRBD1 as D (5 bases). The CDR3 length is 19 residues. The germline gives CDR1 SGHTA, CDR2 FQGNSA. V lost 1 base and J 3 bases, leaving 24 bases between the germline ends. The CDR3, as DNA: TGTGCCAGCAGCTTAGTCCCCCCCGCCCGCATCAGGGCTAAAGAGACCCAGTACTTC. Amino acids: CASSLVPPARIRAKETQYF.

The V gene is TRBV7-6, the J gene TRBJ1-3, with 8 bases matching TRBD1. CDR1 is SGHVS and CDR2 is FNYEAQ in the germline V gene. With V trimmed by 5 bases and J by 3 bases, 21 bases remained unmatched. The CDR3 sequence is 20 residues long. The CDR3 sequence: CASSTTDRVTQGSRGNTIYF. The CDR3 DNA reads TGTGCCAGCAGCACCACGGACAGGGTGACCCAGGGAAGCCGTGGAAACACCATATATTTT.

This clonotype was observed once. The rearrangement uses TRBV7-4 and TRBJ2-5, with a tentative D call TRBD2 (6 bases). V gave up 4 bases and J gave up 9 bases, with 18 bases separating them. From germline, CDR1 is SGHVT and CDR2 SQSDAQ. The CDR3 has 14 residues. CDR3 nucleotide sequence: TGTGCCAGCAGCTCACAAGGATTTCGGGGGTCCCAGTACTTC. Its translation is CASSSQGFRGSQYF.